Listed here are 9 T cell receptor beta chains from one sample, sequenced in a study of regulatory T cells in long-lasting Graves disease. Time point meaning: persistent/refractory GD, antithyroid drugs over 5 years with positive TRAb. Construction of the TCR library relied on RNA isolated from PBMCs. Construction of the TCR beta libraries employed iRepertoire HTBI primers in conjunction with Arm-PCR of CDR3 regions. MiXCR, applied by TCRdb to the multiplex PCR reads, yields one record per CDR3 protein. The sample contains roughly 700,000 distinct CDR3 sequences, about 30% of which appear only once. The sequences come from peripheral blood mononuclear cells (PBMCs), collected when the disease was refractory, from a patient treated with antithyroid drugs. These receptors came from a female donor with Graves disease.

This clonotype was recorded at least ten times. The chain employs TRBV30 and TRBJ2-5, with unresolved D. V was trimmed by 1 base and J by 0 bases, leaving 6 bases between them. Germline CDR1 and CDR2: GTSNPN and SVGIG (reference sequence). The CDR3 totals 13 residues. The DNA for the CDR3 is TGTGCCTGGAGTGGAGGCTACCAAGAGACCCAGTACTTC. Translating gives CAWSGGYQETQYF.

The rearrangement links TRBV9 to TRBJ1-5, with 11 bases fitting TRBD1. The V gene's germline CDR1 is SGDLS and CDR2 YYNGEE. The trim removed 0 bases at V and 6 bases at J, leaving 2 bases unmatched. The CDR3 sequence is 15 residues long. This chain's CDR3 is CASSVGTGGGQPQHF. The CDR3 region has the DNA TGTGCCAGCAGCGTAGGGACAGGGGGCGGTCAGCCCCAGCATTTT.

This clonotype was counted many times. The gene calls are TRBV12-5 and TRBJ2-7; either TRBD1 or TRBD2 may fit D (5 bases each). Trimming cost V 5 bases and J 5 bases, with 19 bases left between them. This CDR3 is 15 amino acids long. CDR1 and CDR2 (germline): LGHNT, FRNRAP. The CDR3 DNA sequence: TGTGCTAGTGGTCCCCGCGGCGCGTGGGGACACGAGCAGTACTTC. The encoded protein is CASGPRGAWGHEQYF.

This clonotype showed up just a few times. The chain uses TRBV20-1 and TRBJ2-5; 8 positions match TRBD1. CDR1 is DFQATT and CDR2 is SNEGSKA in the germline V gene (reference sequence). J gave up 5 bases and V 5 bases, and 10 bases lay outside the gene matches. There are 14 residues in the CDR3. CDR3 in amino acids: CSARPQGAGETQYF. In DNA form, the CDR3 reads TGCAGTGCTCGGCCTCAGGGGGCAGGGGAGACCCAGTACTTC.

In its sample, this clonotype was seen many times. The CDR3 DNA follows: TGTGCCAGCAGTGAAGGGGGACCGCGGGTGAGCTATGGCTACACCTTC. It is translated as CASSEGGPRVSYGYTF. This chain joins TRBV2 and TRBJ1-2; D perhaps matches TRBD1 (5 bases). This CDR3 comprises 16 residues. CDR1 is SNHLY and CDR2 is FYNNEI in the germline V gene. With 1 base removed from V and 4 bases from J, the gap between germline ends came to 16 bases. Together with reference TRBV2 and TRBJ1-2, the CDR3 gives the full variable domain: EPEVTQTPSHQVTQMGQEVILRCVPISNHLYFYWYRQILGQKVEFLVSFYNNEISEKSEIFDDQFSVERPDGSNFTLKIRSTKLEDSAMYFCASSEGGPRVSYGYTFGSGTRLTVV.

CDR3 protein: CSVARGANTEAFF. In nucleotides, the CDR3 is TGCAGCGTTGCAAGGGGCGCGAACACTGAAGCTTTCTTT. V is TRBV29-1 and J is TRBJ1-1; tentative D call: TRBD1 (5 bases). CDR3 size: 13 residues. Per the germline V gene, CDR1 is SQVTM and CDR2 is ANQGSEA. V shed 4 bases and J shed 1 base, with 10 bases lying between them. Full variable domain (outside the CDR3, taken from reference TRBV29-1 and TRBJ1-1): SAVISQKPSRDICQRGTSLTIQCQVDSQVTMMFWYRQQPGQSLTLIATANQGSEATYESGFVIDKFPISRPNLTFSTLTVSNMSPEDSSIYLCSVARGANTEAFFGQGTRLTVV.

This clonotype was detected ten times or more. This chain links TRBV2 with TRBJ2-7, with D possibly matching TRBD2 (6 bases). V was clipped by 7 bases and J by 0 bases, with 13 bases between them. Per the germline V gene, CDR1 is SNHLY and CDR2 is FYNNEI. The CDR3 is made up of 14 amino acids. The CDR3, as DNA: TGTGCCAGCAAAACCGGGACTTCCTCCTACGAGCAGTACTTC. Translating it yields CASKTGTSSYEQYF.

This clonotype has at least ten counts. The chain uses TRBV6-1 and TRBJ1-1; no clear D. The CDR3 extends over 10 amino acids. Per the germline V gene, CDR1 is MNHNS and CDR2 is SASEGT. V was clipped by 1 base and J by 10 bases, with 4 bases between them. The CDR3 spells CASSEVGAFF. CDR3 nucleotide sequence: TGTGCCAGCAGTGAAGTTGGAGCTTTCTTT.

The chain joins TRBV12-3 or TRBV12-4 to TRBJ2-1; 10 bases align to TRBD2. J lost 10 bases, V lost 5 bases, and 17 bases had no gene match. The CDR3 is 17 residues long. The CDR3 sequence: CASSLTPLAGASREQFF. In DNA, the CDR3 is TGTGCCAGCAGTCTTACTCCCCTAGCGGGAGCCTCGAGGGAGCAGTTCTTC.